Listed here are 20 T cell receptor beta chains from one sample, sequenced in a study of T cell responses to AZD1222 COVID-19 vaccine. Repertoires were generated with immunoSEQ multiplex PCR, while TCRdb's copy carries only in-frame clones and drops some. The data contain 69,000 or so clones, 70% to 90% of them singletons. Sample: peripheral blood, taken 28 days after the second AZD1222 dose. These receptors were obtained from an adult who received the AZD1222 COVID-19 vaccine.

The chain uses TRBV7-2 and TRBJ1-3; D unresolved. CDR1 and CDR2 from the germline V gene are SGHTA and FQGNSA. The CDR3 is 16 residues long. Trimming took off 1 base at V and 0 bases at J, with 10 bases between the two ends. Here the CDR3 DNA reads TGTGCCAGCAGCTTAGAAGTTGCCAGCTCTGGAAACACCATATATTTT. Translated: CASSLEVASSGNTIYF. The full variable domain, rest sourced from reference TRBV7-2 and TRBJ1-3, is GAGVSQSPSNKVTEKGKDVELRCDPISGHTALYWYRQSLGQGLEFLIYFQGNSAPDKSGLPSDRFSAERTGGSVSTLTIQRTQQEDSAVYLCASSLEVASSGNTIYFGEGSWLTVV.

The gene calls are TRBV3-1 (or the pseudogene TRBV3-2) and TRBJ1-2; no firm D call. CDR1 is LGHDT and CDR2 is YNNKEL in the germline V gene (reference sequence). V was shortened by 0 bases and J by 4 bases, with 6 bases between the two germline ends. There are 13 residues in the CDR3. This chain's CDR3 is CASSQEPSYGYTF. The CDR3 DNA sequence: TGTGCCAGCAGCCAAGAACCCTCCTATGGCTACACCTTC.

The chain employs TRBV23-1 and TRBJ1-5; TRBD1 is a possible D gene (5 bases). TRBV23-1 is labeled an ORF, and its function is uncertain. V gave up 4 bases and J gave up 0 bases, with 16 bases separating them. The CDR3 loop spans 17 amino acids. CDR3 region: CASSPKPGFYSNQPQHF. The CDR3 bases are TGCGCCAGCAGTCCCAAGCCAGGGTTCTATAGCAATCAGCCCCAGCATTTT.

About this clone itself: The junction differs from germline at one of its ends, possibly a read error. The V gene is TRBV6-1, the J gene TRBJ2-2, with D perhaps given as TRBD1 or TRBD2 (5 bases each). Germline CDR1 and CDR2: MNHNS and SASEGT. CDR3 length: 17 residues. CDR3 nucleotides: TGTGCCAGCAGTGGGCCTTGGTTGGGACCGAAGACCGGGGAGCTGTTTTTT. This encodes CASSGPWLGPKTGELFF.

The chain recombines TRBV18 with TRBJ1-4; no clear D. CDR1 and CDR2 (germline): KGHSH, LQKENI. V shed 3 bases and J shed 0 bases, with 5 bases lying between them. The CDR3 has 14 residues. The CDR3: CASSPVATNEKLFF. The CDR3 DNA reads TGTGCCAGCTCACCGGTTGCAACTAATGAAAAACTGTTTTTT. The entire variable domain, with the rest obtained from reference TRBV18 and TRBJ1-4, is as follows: NAGVMQNPRHLVRRRGQEARLRCSPMKGHSHVYWYRQLPEEGLKFMVYLQKENIIDESGMPKERFSAEFPKEGPSILRIQQVVRGDSAAYFCASSPVATNEKLFFGSGTQLSVL.

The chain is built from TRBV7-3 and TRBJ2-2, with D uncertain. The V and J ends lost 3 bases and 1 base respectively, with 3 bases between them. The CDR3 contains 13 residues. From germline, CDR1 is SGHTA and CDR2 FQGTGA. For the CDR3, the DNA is TGTGCCAGCAGCTTTAGGAACACCGGGGAGCTGTTTTTT. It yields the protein CASSFRNTGELFF. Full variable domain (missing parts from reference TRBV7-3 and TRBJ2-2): GAGVSQTPSNKVTEKGKYVELRCDPISGHTALYWYRQSLGQGPEFLIYFQGTGAADDSGLPNDRFFAVRPEGSVSTLKIQRTERGDSAVYLCASSFRNTGELFFGEGSRLTVL.

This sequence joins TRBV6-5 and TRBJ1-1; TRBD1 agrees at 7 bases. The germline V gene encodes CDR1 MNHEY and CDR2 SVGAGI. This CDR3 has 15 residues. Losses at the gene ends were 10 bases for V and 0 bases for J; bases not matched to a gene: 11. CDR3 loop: CATEDREGLNTEAFF. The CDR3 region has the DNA TGTGCCACCGAAGACAGGGAAGGTCTGAACACTGAAGCTTTCTTT.

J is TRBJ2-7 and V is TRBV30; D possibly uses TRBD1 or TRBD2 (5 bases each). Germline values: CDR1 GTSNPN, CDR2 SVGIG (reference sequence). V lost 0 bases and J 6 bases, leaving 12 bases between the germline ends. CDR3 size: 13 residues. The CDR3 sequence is CAWSVLGRGEQYF. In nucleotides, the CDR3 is TGTGCCTGGAGTGTACTGGGACGGGGCGAGCAGTACTTC.

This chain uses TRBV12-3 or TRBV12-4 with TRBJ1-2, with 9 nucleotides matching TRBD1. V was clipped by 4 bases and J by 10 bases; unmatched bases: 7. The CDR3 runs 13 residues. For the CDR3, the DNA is TGTGCCAGCAGTTCTCCGGGACAGGGCTACTACACCTTC. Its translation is CASSSPGQGYYTF.

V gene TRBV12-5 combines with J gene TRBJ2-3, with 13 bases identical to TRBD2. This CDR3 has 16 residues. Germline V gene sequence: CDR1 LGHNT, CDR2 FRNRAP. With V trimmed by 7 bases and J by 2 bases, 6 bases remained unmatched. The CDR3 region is CASASGTSGITDTQYF. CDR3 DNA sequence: TGTGCTAGTGCCTCTGGGACTAGCGGGATCACAGATACGCAGTATTTT.

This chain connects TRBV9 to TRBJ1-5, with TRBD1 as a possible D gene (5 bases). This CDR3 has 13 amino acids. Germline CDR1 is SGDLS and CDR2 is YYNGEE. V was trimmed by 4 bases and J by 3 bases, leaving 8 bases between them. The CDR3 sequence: CASSRDLNQPQHF. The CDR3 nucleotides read TGTGCCAGCAGCCGGGACCTCAATCAGCCCCAGCATTTT.

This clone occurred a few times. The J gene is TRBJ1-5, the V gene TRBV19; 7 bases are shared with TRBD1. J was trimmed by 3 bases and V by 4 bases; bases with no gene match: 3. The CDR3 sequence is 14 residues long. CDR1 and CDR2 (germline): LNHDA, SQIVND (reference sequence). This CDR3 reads CASSTTGDNQPQHF. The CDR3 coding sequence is TGTGCCAGTAGTACTACAGGGGACAATCAGCCCCAGCATTTT.

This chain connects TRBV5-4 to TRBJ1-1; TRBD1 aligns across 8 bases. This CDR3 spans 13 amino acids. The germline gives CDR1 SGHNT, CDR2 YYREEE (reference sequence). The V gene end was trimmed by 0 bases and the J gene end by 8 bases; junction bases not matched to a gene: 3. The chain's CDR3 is CASSLARDREAFF. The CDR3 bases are TGTGCCAGCAGCTTGGCCCGGGACAGGGAAGCTTTCTTT. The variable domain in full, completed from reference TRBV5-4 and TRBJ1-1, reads ETGVTQSPTHLIKTRGQQVTLRCSSQSGHNTVSWYQQALGQGPQFIFQYYREEENGRGNFPPRFSGLQFPNYSSELNVNALELDDSALYLCASSLARDREAFFGQGTRLTVV.

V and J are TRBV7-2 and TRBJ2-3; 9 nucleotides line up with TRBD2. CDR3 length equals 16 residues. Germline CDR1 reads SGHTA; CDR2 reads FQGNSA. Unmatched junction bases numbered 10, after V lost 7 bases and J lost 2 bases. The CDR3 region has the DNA TGTGCCAGCAACTACTTAGCGGGAGCTGTCACAGATACGCAGTATTTT. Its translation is CASNYLAGAVTDTQYF.

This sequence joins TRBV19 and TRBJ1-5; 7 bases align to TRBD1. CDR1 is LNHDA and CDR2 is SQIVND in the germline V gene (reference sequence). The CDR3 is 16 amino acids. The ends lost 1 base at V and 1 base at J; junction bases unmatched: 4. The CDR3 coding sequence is TGTGCCAGTAGTATAGTAGGCAGGGGGAGCAATCAGCCCCAGCATTTT. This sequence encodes CASSIVGRGSNQPQHF. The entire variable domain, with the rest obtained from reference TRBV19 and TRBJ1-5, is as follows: DGGITQSPKYLFRKEGQNVTLSCEQNLNHDAMYWYRQDPGQGLRLIYYSQIVNDFQKGDIAEGYSVSREKKESFPLTVTSAQKNPTAFYLCASSIVGRGSNQPQHFGDGTRLSIL.

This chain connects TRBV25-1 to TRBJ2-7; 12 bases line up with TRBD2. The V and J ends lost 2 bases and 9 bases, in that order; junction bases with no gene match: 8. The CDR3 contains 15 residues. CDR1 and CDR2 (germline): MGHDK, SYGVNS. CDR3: CASSETASGRAGQYF. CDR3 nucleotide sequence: TGTGCCAGCAGTGAAACCGCTAGCGGGAGGGCCGGGCAGTACTTC.

This CDR3 is CSVAQGVRNTIYF. CDR3 nucleotide sequence: TGCAGCGTTGCTCAAGGGGTTAGAAACACCATATATTTT. The chain has TRBV29-1 and TRBJ1-3, with D tentatively TRBD1 (5 bases). This CDR3 spans 13 amino acids. The V end lost 4 bases, the J end lost 5 bases, and 12 bases lay between the germline ends. Germline CDR1 SQVTM, CDR2 ANQGSEA. Full variable domain (missing parts from reference TRBV29-1 and TRBJ1-3): SAVISQKPSRDICQRGTSLTIQCQVDSQVTMMFWYRQQPGQSLTLIATANQGSEATYESGFVIDKFPISRPNLTFSTLTVSNMSPEDSSIYLCSVAQGVRNTIYFGEGSWLTVV.

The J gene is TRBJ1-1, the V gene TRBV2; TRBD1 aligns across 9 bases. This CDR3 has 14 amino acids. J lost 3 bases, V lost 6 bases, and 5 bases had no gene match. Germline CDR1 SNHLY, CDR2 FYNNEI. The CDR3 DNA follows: TGTGCCAGCAGGGGACAGGGAGGATACACTGAAGCTTTCTTT. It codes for CASRGQGGYTEAFF.

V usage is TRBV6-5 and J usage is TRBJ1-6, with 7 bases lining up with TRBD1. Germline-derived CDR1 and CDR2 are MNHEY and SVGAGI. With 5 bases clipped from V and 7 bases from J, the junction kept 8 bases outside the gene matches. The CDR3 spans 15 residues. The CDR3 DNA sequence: TGTGCCAGCAGTACAGCCGGGACAGAGAATTCACCCCTCCACTTT. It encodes CASSTAGTENSPLHF.

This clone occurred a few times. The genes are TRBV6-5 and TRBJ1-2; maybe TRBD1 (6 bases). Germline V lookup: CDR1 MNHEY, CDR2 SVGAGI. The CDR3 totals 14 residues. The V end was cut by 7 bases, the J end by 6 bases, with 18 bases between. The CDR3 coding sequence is TGTGCCAGCAAAACGGGACACCAAAGGGATGGCTACACCTTC. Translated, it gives CASKTGHQRDGYTF.